This TCR beta chain was profiled in a study of cytomegalovirus exposure and HLA in healthy donors. The wider study: It was reported in a later analysis that the 90 to 150 validation repertoires used the same platform as the approximately 670 first-cohort repertoires.

Study results and limitations: The authors listed 180 or so TCR beta chains as cytomegalovirus-associated.

The CDR3 spans 14 residues. Germline-derived CDR1 and CDR2 are GTSNPN and SVGIG (reference sequence). Trimming took off 1 base at V and 7 bases at J, with 14 bases between the two ends. Notes on this clone: Its target is unknown.

Generated by immunoSEQ multiplex PCR, the TCRdb table keeps only in-frame clones and is missing some. The repertoire includes 150,000 to 200,000 clones, approximately 81% of them detected once, and roughly 15% sits in the top ten. The chain is built from TRBV30 and TRBJ1-5, with D unresolved. The sequence derives from a man younger than 35 in good health and CMV-seropositive. Source material: PBMCs. The CDR3 loop is CAWSDGNPGQPQHF. Written as DNA, the CDR3 is TGTGCCTGGAGTGACGGGAATCCGGGACAGCCCCAGCATTTT.